This T cell receptor (beta chain) originates from a study of T cell responses to AZD1222 COVID-19 vaccine. A word on this clone: Its antigen is currently unknown.

Sequenced by immunoSEQ multiplex PCR; TCRdb stores in-frame clones only, minus some. Of about 140,000 clones listed, approximately 93% were seen once; the top ten hold 10% to 15%. V was cut by 1 base and J by 7 bases, with 1 base left in between. The CDR3 extends over 11 amino acids. Germline V CDR1 and CDR2: LGHDT, YNNKEL (reference sequence). Whole-study findings and limits: Nearly half of the spike-specific TCRs reportedly recognize variant regions that carry no mutations. Researchers took repertoire samples only after the peak T cell response had come. In a largely white British group with more females than males, clonal diversity was possibly underestimated.

The receptor comes from an adult who had recovered from COVID-19. Sequenced here: peripheral blood, sampled after recovery from COVID-19. The rearrangement links TRBV3-1 (or the pseudogene TRBV3-2) to TRBJ2-2; D gene ambiguous. In nucleotides, the CDR3 is TGTGCCAGCAGCCAAGGCGGGGAGCTGTTTTTT. Protein product: CASSQGGELFF.